This T cell receptor beta chain was sequenced in a study of blood T cell repertoires in COVID-19. Study details: Spain, Italy and the United States supplied samples that represented acute and convalescent COVID-19. PBMCs, B-cell-depleted T cells, or T cells provided the cDNA or gDNA that made up the material.

This CDR3 has 13 amino acids. Trimming left V 7 bases short and J 5 bases short, with 12 bases between. Germline CDR1 is SEHNR and CDR2 is FQNEAQ (reference sequence). Libraries were prepared by immunoSEQ multiplex PCR; TCRdb keeps only in-frame clonotypes and omits some of them. The sample records 50,000 or so clones, about 90% being singletons. This TCR was recovered from a man between 65 and 85 years old with active COVID-19. The V gene is TRBV7-9, the J gene TRBJ2-1, with TRBD1 as a possible D gene (6 bases). Sample: peripheral blood. The CDR3: CASKTGLDNEQFF. In nucleotides, the CDR3 is TGTGCCAGCAAGACAGGTCTCGACAATGAGCAGTTCTTC.